These 2 T cell receptor beta chains share one sample of origin, sequenced in a study of Tregs in tolerant kidney transplant recipients. Measured with immunoSEQ multiplex PCR; TCRdb has only the in-frame clones, and not every one. The table lists 110,000 or so clones, about 90% of them singletons. The sequenced sample was CD4+ T cells from blood. The receptors originated from a human donor in good health.

The chain uses TRBV7-9 and TRBJ2-6; 9 positions agree with TRBD1. Trimming cost V 5 bases and J 0 bases; bases outside gene matches: 5. The germline gives CDR1 SEHNR, CDR2 FQNEAQ (reference sequence). The CDR3 runs 17 residues. DNA of the CDR3: TGTGCCAGCAGCCCGGGACAGGGTTTCTCTGGGGCCAACGTCCTGACTTTC. Its protein product is CASSPGQGFSGANVLTF. Drawing the rest from reference TRBV7-9 and TRBJ2-6, the complete variable domain is DTGVSQNPRHKITKRGQNVTFRCDPISEHNRLYWYRQTLGQGPEFLTYFQNEAQLEKSRLLSDRFSAERPKGSFSTLEIQRTEQGDSAMYLCASSPGQGFSGANVLTFGAGSRLTVL.

V is TRBV5-6 and J is TRBJ2-6, with TRBD1 as a possible D gene (7 bases). Deletions cut 2 bases from V and 2 bases from J, with 14 bases between. Germline V gene data show CDR1 as SGHDT and CDR2 as YYEEEE. The CDR3 sequence is 17 residues long. The CDR3 nucleotides read TGTGCCAGCAGCTTCAGCAGGGGGGTGACTGGGGCCAACGTCCTGACTTTC. This gives the protein CASSFSRGVTGANVLTF.